This is a list of T cell receptor beta chains from one sample in a study of long-term antiretroviral therapy in people with HIV. Only in-frame clones appear in the TCRdb table, and some are missing; sequencing was by immunoSEQ multiplex PCR. The sample contains approximately 15,000 clones, 65% to 85% of which appear only once. The sequencing used unsorted PBMCs, collected 1.8 years before starting antiretroviral therapy. The receptors were sampled from a woman between 40 and 50 years old with HIV. Both conserved end residues are trimmed from each CDR3.

TRBJ2-1 | 14 | TRBV19 | ASTRTSGYSYNEQF
TRBJ2-7 | 15 | TRBV4-2 | ASSQETGLAGVREQY
TRBJ2-7 | 13 | TRBV7-2 | ASTTAVMNTYEQY
TRBJ1-2 | 11 | TRBV5-6 | ASSLGDNYGYT
TRBJ1-1 | 13 | TRBV6-6 | ASSYRWDRVAEAF
TRBJ1-5 | 14 | TRBV21-1 | ASSTRDRRNNQPQH
TRBJ1-2 | 13 | TRBV6-1 | ASSASENGVYGYT
TRBJ2-7 | 12 | TRBV6-1 | ASRAGTATYEQY
TRBJ2-5 | 13 | TRBV5-4 | ASSLGLAVEETQY
TRBJ2-1 | 13 | TRBV5-1 | ASSQTSGRAPEQF
TRBJ2-1 | 9 | TRBV29-1 | SVYSGNEQF
TRBJ1-1 | 12 | TRBV5-4 | ASSLVPGGVGAF
TRBJ1-5 | 11 | TRBV5-4 | ASSDQGNQPQH
TRBJ2-7 | 13 | TRBV28 | ASRPRGPDVLGQY
TRBJ1-2 | 16 | TRBV4-1 | ASSQDFAGGSPLSGYT
TRBJ2-5 | 10 | TRBV14 | ASSQSVETQY
TRBJ1-5 | 13 | TRBV5-1 | ASSPGTAPNQPQH
TRBJ2-1 | 14 | TRBV19 | ASSTLAGSSYNEQF
TRBJ2-3 | 12 | TRBV11-3 | ASSLAGDTDTQY
TRBJ1-1 | 14 | TRBV27 | ASSSRQDLMNTEAF
TRBJ1-1 | 12 | TRBV5-1 | ASRGPEDLGEAF
TRBJ1-2 | 14 | TRBV18 | ASSPPMGQGGYGYT
TRBJ2-2 | 14 | TRBV9 | ASSVAGGRATGELF
TRBJ2-5 | 14 | TRBV4-2 | ASSQDWGTGEETQY
TRBJ1-2 | 13 | TRBV7-6 | ASSPSGGGIYGYT
TRBJ2-7 | 12 | TRBV28 | ASRTSGSSYEQY
TRBJ2-3 | 13 | TRBV9 | ASSATLAGRDTQY
TRBJ2-5 | 12 | TRBV6-5 | ASSVHRGLETQY
TRBJ2-1 | 13 | TRBV19 | ASSIDSTSYNEQF
TRBJ1-2 | 13 | TRBV28 | ASSLSQGAGYGYT
TRBJ1-3 | 15 | TRBV27 | ASSPLHRGSYGNTIY
TRBJ1-1 | 12 | TRBV10-3 | AISGQGLDTEAF
TRBJ2-7 | 14 | TRBV15 | ATSRVIAGVSYEQY
TRBJ1-4 | 13 | TRBV7-9 | ASSSRGQGAEKLF